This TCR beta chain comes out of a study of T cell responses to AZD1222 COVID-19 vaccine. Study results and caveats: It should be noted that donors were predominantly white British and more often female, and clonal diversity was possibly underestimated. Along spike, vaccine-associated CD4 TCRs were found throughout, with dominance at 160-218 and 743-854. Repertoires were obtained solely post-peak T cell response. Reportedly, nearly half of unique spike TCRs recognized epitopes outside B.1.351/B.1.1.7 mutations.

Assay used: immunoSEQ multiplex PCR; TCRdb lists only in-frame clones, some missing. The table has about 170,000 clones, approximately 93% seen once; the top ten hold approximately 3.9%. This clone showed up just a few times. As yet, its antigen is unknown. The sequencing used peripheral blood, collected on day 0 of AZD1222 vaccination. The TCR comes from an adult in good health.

Here the CDR3 DNA reads TGTGCCAGCAGCTTTGGGTTTAGCACCGGGGGACTGTTTTTT. This codes for CASSFGFSTGGLFF. The genes are TRBV5-6 and TRBJ1-4, with D perhaps TRBD1 (5 bases). Germline V gene lookup returns CDR1 SGHDT and CDR2 YYEEEE. The CDR3 is 14 amino acids. Between the trimmed V and J ends, which lost 2 bases and 13 bases, there was a span of 18 bases. Combining the CDR3 with reference TRBV5-6 and TRBJ1-4 gives the whole variable domain DAGVTQSPTHLIKTRGQQVTLRCSPKSGHDTVSWYQQALGQGPQFIFQYYEEEERQRGNFPDRFSGHQFPNYSSELNVNALLLGDSALYLCASSFGFSTGGLFFGSGTQLSVL.